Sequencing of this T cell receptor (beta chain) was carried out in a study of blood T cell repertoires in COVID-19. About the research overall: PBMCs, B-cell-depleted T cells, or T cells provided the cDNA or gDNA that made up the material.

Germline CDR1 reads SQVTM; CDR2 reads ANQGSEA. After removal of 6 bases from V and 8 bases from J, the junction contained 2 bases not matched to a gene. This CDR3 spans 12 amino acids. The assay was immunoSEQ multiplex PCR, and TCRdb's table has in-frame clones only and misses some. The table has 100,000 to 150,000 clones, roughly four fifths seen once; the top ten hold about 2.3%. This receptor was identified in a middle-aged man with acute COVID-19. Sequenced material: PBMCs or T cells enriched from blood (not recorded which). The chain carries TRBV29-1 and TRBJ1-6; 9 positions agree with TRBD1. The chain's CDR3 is CSVGTGHSPLHF. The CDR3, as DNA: TGCAGCGTCGGGACAGGGCATTCACCCCTCCACTTT.